What follows is one TCR beta chain and its context. All donors were healthy Caucasians. TCRdb ran MiXCR on the 5' RACE reads and lists one entry per CDR3 protein. The data contain approximately 230,000 distinct CDR3 sequences, approximately 5.9% of them singletons. The CDR3 sequence is 17 residues long. With 5 bases removed from V and 2 bases from J, the gap between germline ends came to 21 bases. The germline V gene encodes CDR1 SEHNR and CDR2 FQNEAQ (reference sequence). This specimen comes from a study of identical twins. These same records also appear under a second study, on T cells expressing NK-cell markers.

The rearrangement joins TRBV7-9 to TRBJ2-5; D is uncertain. The TCR originated in a woman aged 18-30 years in good health. The sample consisted of CD8+ T cells sorted from blood. Written as DNA, the CDR3 is TGTGCCAGCAGCCAAACCTGGGCTGAAACAACACAAGAGACCCAGTACTTC. Translated, it gives CASSQTWAETTQETQYF.